This is a list of T cell receptor beta chains from one sample in a study of shared clonotypes between healthy human individuals. Clones were read by immunoSEQ multiplex PCR, and TCRdb kept only the in-frame ones, dropping some. This sample has hundreds of thousands of clones, with 90% to 95% found just once. Material: naive CD8+ T cells sorted from blood. The receptors originated from a man aged 25 to 40 in good health. Both conserved end residues are trimmed from each CDR3. The order of the fields is V gene, CDR3 protein.

v_call: TRBV5-1; cdr3_aa: ASSLPGQGPIGYGYT
v_call: TRBV30; cdr3_aa: ALNDRVDIRYT
v_call: TRBV4-3; cdr3_aa: ASSLPGQGFHEQF
v_call: TRBV20-1; cdr3_aa: SARLGETQY
v_call: TRBV7-9; cdr3_aa: ASSYGQGPNYGYT
v_call: TRBV28; cdr3_aa: ASRGQGRNTEAF
v_call: TRBV4-1; cdr3_aa: ASSQVRGGLF
v_call: TRBV5-1; cdr3_aa: ASSSRLQGARTKNIQY
v_call: TRBV30; cdr3_aa: AWSVTGHLNEQF
v_call: TRBV15; cdr3_aa: ATSRDGRADQETQY
v_call: TRBV10-2; cdr3_aa: ASSATGLDTQY
v_call: TRBV7-9; cdr3_aa: ASSTTGGVAYNEQF
v_call: TRBV5-6; cdr3_aa: ASSRGRTEAF
v_call: TRBV11-2; cdr3_aa: ASSLTGAEQF